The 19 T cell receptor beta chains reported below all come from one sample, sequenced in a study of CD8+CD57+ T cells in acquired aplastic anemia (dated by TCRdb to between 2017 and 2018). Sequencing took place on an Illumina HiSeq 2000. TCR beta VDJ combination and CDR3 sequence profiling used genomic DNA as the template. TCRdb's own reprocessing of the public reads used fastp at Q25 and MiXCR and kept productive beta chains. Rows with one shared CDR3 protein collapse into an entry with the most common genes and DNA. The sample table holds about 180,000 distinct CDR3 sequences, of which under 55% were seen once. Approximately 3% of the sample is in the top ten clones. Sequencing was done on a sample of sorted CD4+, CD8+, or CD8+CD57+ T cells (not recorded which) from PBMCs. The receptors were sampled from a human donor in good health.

The CDR3 sequence: CASSPTTGRTDTQYF. The CDR3 region has the DNA TGTGCCAGCAGCCCAACCACCGGCCGCACAGATACGCAGTATTTT. The chain employs TRBV11-1 and TRBJ2-3; unclear D gene. CDR1 and CDR2 from the germline V gene are SGHAT and FQDESV (reference sequence). The CDR3 consists of 15 residues. The V and J ends lost 5 bases and 1 base respectively, with 13 bases between them.

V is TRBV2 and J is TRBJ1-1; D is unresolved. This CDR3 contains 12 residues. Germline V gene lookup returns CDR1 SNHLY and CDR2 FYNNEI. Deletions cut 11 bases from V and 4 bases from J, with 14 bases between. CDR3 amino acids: CAALREGTEAFF. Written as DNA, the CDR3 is TGTGCCGCGCTACGGGAGGGCACTGAAGCTTTCTTT.

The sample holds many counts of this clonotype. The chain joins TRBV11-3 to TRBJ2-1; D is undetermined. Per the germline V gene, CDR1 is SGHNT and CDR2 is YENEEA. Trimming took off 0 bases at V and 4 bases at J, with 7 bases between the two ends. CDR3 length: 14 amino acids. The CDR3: CASSLDQAYNEQFF. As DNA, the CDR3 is TGTGCCAGCAGCTTAGATCAAGCGTACAATGAGCAGTTCTTC.

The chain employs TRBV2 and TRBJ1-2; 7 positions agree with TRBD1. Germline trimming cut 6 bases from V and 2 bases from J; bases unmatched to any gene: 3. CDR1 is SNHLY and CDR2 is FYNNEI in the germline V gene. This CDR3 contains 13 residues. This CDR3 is CASRETGNYGYTF. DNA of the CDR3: TGTGCCAGCAGGGAGACAGGGAACTATGGCTACACCTTC.

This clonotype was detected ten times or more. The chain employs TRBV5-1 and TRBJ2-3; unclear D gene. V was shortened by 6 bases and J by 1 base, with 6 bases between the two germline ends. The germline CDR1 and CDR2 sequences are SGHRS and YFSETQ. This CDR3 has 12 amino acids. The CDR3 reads CASNRGTDTQYF. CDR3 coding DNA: TGCGCCAGCAATCGGGGCACAGATACGCAGTATTTT.

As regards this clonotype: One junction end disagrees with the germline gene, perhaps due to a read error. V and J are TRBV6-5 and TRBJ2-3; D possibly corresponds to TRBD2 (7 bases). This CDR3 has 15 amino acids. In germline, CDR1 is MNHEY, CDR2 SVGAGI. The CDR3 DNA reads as TGTGCCGGCAGTTACGGGGGGCTAAGCACAGATACGCAGTATTTT. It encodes CAGSYGGLSTDTQYF.

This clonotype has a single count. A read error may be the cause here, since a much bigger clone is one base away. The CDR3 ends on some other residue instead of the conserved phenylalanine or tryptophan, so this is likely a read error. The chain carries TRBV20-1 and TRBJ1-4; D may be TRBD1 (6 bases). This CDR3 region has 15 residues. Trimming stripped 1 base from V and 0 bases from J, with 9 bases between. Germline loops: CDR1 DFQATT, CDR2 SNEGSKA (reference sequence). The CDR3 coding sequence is TGCAGTGCTAGAGTAGGGGGGGCAACTAATGAAAAACTGTTTTAT. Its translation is CSARVGGATNEKLFY.

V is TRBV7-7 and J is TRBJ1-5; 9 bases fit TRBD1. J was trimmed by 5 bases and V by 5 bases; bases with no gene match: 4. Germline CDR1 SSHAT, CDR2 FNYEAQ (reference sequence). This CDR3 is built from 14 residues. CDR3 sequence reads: CASSAWDRDQPQHF. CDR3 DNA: TGTGCCAGCAGCGCCTGGGACAGGGATCAGCCCCAGCATTTT.

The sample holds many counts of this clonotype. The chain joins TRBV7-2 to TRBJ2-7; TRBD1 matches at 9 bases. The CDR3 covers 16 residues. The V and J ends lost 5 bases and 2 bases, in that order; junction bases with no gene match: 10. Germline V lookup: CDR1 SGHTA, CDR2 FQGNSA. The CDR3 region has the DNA TGTGCCAGCAGCCCACTTAGGAACAGGGGGCCCTACGAGCAGTACTTC. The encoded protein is CASSPLRNRGPYEQYF.

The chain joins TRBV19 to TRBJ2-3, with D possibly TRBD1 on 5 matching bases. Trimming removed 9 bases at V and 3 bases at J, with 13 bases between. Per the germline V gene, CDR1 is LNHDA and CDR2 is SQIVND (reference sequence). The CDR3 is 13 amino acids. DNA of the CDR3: TGTGCCAGCGAAAGGGGATCAACAGATACGCAGTATTTT. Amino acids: CASERGSTDTQYF.

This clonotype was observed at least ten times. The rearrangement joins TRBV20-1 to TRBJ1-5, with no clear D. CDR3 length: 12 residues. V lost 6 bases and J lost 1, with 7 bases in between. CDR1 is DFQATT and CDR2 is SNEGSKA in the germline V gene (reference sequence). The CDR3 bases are TGCAGTGCCTATGACAGCAATCAGCCCCAGCATTTT. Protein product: CSAYDSNQPQHF.

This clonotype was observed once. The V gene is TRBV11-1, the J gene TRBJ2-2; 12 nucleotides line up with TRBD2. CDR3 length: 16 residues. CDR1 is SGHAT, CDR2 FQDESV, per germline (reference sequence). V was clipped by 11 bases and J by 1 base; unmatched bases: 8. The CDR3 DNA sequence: TGTGCCGCCAGGTCTAGCGGGAGGGGGAACACCGGGGAGCTGTTTTTT. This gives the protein CAARSSGRGNTGELFF.

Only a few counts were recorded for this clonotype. The CDR3 reads CASSILENTEAFF. CDR3 bases: TGTGCCAGCAGCATACTCGAGAACACTGAAGCTTTCTTT. The chain uses TRBV7-6 and TRBJ1-1; D is unclear. Trimming pared 5 bases from V and 1 base from J, leaving 8 bases between. CDR1 is SGHVS, CDR2 FNYEAQ, per germline. The CDR3 consists of 13 residues.

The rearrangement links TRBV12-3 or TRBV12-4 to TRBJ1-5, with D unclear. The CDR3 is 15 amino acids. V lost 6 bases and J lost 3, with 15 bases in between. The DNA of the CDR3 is TGTGCCAGCAGCACAGAGGACGGAGCCAATCAGCCCCAGCATTTT. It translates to CASSTEDGANQPQHF.

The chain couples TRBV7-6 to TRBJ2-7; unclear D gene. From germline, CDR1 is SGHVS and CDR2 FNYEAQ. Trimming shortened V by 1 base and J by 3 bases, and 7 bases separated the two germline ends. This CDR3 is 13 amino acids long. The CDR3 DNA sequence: TGTGCCAGCAGCTTAGAGGGCCACTACGAGCAGTACTTC. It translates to CASSLEGHYEQYF.

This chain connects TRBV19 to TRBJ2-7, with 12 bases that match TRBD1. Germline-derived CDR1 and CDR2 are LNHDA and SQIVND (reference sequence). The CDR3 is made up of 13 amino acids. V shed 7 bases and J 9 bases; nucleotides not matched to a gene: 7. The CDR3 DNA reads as TGTGCCAGTACGGTCGGGACAGGGGGCTGGCAGTACTTC. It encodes CASTVGTGGWQYF.

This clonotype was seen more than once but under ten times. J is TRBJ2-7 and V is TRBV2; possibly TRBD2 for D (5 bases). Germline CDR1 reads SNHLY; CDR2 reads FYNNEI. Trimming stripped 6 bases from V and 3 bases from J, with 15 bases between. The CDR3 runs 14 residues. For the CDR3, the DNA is TGTGCCAGCAGCCCCACTAGGCCGGGCTACGAGCAGTACTTC. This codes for CASSPTRPGYEQYF.

The CDR3 loop reads CASSLAWGGNLDEQYF. The CDR3 DNA reads as TGCGCCAGCAGCTTGGCATGGGGTGGAAATTTGGACGAGCAGTACTTC. This chain connects TRBV5-1 to TRBJ2-7; D is ambiguous. The CDR3 has 16 amino acids. V shed 0 bases and J shed 5 bases, with 18 bases lying between them. Germline CDR1 is SGHRS and CDR2 is YFSETQ. Based on the CDR3 plus reference TRBV5-1 and TRBJ2-7, the full variable domain is KAGVTQTPRYLIKTRGQQVTLSCSPISGHRSVSWYQQTPGQGLQFLFEYFSETQRNKGNFPGRFSGRQFSNSRSEMNVSTLELGDSALYLCASSLAWGGNLDEQYFGPGTRLTVT.

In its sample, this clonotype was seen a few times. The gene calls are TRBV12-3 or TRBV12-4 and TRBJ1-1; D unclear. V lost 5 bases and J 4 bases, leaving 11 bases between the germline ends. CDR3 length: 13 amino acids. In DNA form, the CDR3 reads TGTGCCAGCAGTCCTGAGTGGAGCACTGAAGCTTTCTTT. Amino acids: CASSPEWSTEAFF.